The 25 T cell receptor beta chains listed next were all sequenced from one sample in a study of OX40 agonist ivuxolimab in advanced cancers. Sequenced by immunoSEQ multiplex PCR; TCRdb stores in-frame clones only, minus some. The sample records around 50,000 clones, approximately 79% being singletons. The sequenced sample was CD4+ or CD8+ T cells sorted from blood, obtained in a trial of the OX40 agonist ivuxolimab. The receptors come from an adult with an advanced solid tumor such as melanoma, head and neck, liver or kidney cancer.

The chain has TRBV6-5 and TRBJ2-5, with 8 bases matching TRBD2. CDR3 length: 13 amino acids. The junction had 2 bases not matched to a gene; V was cut back by 6 bases and J by 2 bases. CDR1 is MNHEY, CDR2 SVGAGI, per germline. The chain's CDR3 is CASRVAGQETQYF. DNA for the CDR3: TGTGCCAGCAGGGTAGCGGGACAAGAGACCCAGTACTTC.

The chain recombines TRBV7-2 with TRBJ1-2; D not resolved. This CDR3 is 16 amino acids long. V lost 0 bases and J lost 2, with 13 bases in between. Germline V gene lookup returns CDR1 SGHTA and CDR2 FQGNSA. CDR3 nucleotides: TGTGCCAGCAGCTTAGCGCCGGGCAGCACCAACTATGGCTACACCTTC. As protein: CASSLAPGSTNYGYTF.

This rearrangement joins TRBV19 to TRBJ1-6; D is undetermined. CDR1 LNHDA and CDR2 SQIVND come from the germline V gene (reference sequence). Trimming shortened V by 7 bases and J by 1 base, and 8 bases separated the two germline ends. CDR3 size: 14 residues. The CDR3 coding sequence is TGTGCCAGTACCGCGGGGTCCTATAATTCACCCCTCCACTTT. Protein product: CASTAGSYNSPLHF.

The V and J genes are TRBV28 and TRBJ1-2; D may be TRBD1 (6 bases). CDR3 length: 15 amino acids. Germline V lookup: CDR1 MDHEN, CDR2 SYDVKM. V shed 1 base and J shed 4 bases, with 13 bases lying between them. The CDR3 spells CASSLSQGQPYGYTF. The DNA for the CDR3 is TGTGCCAGCAGTTTATCCCAGGGACAACCCTATGGCTACACCTTC.

The V and J genes are TRBV19 and TRBJ2-1; perhaps TRBD1 as D (6 bases). CDR3 size: 12 residues. The germline V gene has CDR1 LNHDA and CDR2 SQIVND (reference sequence). V was cut by 4 bases and J by 6 bases, with 7 bases left in between. This CDR3 reads CASSTTGNEQFF. In nucleotides, the CDR3 is TGTGCCAGTAGTACGACAGGCAATGAGCAGTTCTTC. Supplemented by reference TRBV19 and TRBJ2-1, the full variable domain reads DGGITQSPKYLFRKEGQNVTLSCEQNLNHDAMYWYRQDPGQGLRLIYYSQIVNDFQKGDIAEGYSVSREKKESFPLTVTSAQKNPTAFYLCASSTTGNEQFFGPGTRLTVL.

The sample holds a few counts of this clone. The chain is built from TRBV11-3 and TRBJ2-1, with D tentatively TRBD1 (6 bases). Trimming stripped 5 bases from V and 5 bases from J, with 13 bases between. There are 14 residues in the CDR3. Germline V gene lookup returns CDR1 SGHNT and CDR2 YENEEA. This chain's CDR3 is CASSQGRGNNEQFF. The CDR3 region has the DNA TGTGCCAGCAGCCAGGGGCGTGGGAACAATGAGCAGTTCTTC. The whole variable domain, remainder taken from reference TRBV11-3 and TRBJ2-1, is EAGVVQSPRYKIIEKKQPVAFWCNPISGHNTLYWYLQNLGQGPELLIRYENEEAVDDSQLPKDRFSAERLKGVDSTLKIQPAELGDSAVYLCASSQGRGNNEQFFGPGTRLTVL.

The CDR3 region is CASSPEGAPRTDTQYF. CDR3 in DNA: TGTGCCAGCAGCCCGGAGGGGGCCCCACGCACAGATACGCAGTATTTT. The V gene is TRBV9, the J gene TRBJ2-3; D is possibly TRBD1 (7 bases). The germline V gene has CDR1 SGDLS and CDR2 YYNGEE. This CDR3 region has 16 residues. Trimming left V 4 bases short and J 1 base short, with 16 bases between. Full variable domain (outside the CDR3, taken from reference TRBV9 and TRBJ2-3): DSGVTQTPKHLITATGQRVTLRCSPRSGDLSVYWYQQSLDQGLQFLIQYYNGEERAKGNILERFSAQQFPDLHSELNLSSLELGDSALYFCASSPEGAPRTDTQYFGPGTRLTVL.

The chain couples TRBV4-2 to TRBJ2-6; 8 bases line up with TRBD1. V trimming: 1 base; J trimming: 4 bases; junction bases outside the gene matches: 6. CDR1 LGHNA and CDR2 YNFKEQ come from the germline V gene. The CDR3 is 17 residues long. The CDR3, as DNA: TGTGCCAGCAGCCAAGTGACAGGGGCGGGAGGGGCCAACGTCCTGACTTTC. This sequence encodes CASSQVTGAGGANVLTF.

This chain joins TRBV6-5 and TRBJ1-5, with D possibly being TRBD1 (6 bases). The V end was cut by 11 bases, the J end by 3 bases, with 17 bases between. The CDR3 is made up of 14 amino acids. The germline V gene encodes CDR1 MNHEY and CDR2 SVGAGI. CDR3 sequence reads: CAGSAGADNQPQHF. CDR3 DNA: TGTGCCGGTAGTGCAGGGGCCGACAATCAGCCCCAGCATTTT.

The V and J genes are TRBV25-1 and TRBJ2-1; no firm D call. Trimming pared 4 bases from V and 9 bases from J, leaving 7 bases between. From germline, CDR1 is MGHDK and CDR2 SYGVNS. The CDR3 consists of 11 residues. CDR3 loop: CASSGYREQFF. The DNA for the CDR3 is TGTGCCAGCAGTGGGTACCGTGAGCAGTTCTTC.

The rearrangement links TRBV11-2 to TRBJ2-3; TRBD2 might be the D (6 bases). This CDR3 region has 13 residues. Trimming took 5 bases from V and 5 from J, leaving 11 bases between them. CDR1 is SGHAT, CDR2 FQNNGV, per germline. Written as DNA, the CDR3 is TGTGCCAGCAGCCCCGGGACTGAAGATACGCAGTATTTT. Its translation: CASSPGTEDTQYF.

The genes are TRBV28 and TRBJ2-4; TRBD1 matches at 9 bases. J gave up 6 bases and V 5 bases, and 8 bases lay outside the gene matches. There are 15 residues in the CDR3. Germline assignment: CDR1 MDHEN and CDR2 SYDVKM. The CDR3 protein is CASSRAGTGLNIQYF. CDR3 in DNA: TGTGCCAGCAGTAGGGCCGGGACAGGGCTAAACATTCAGTACTTC.

The rearrangement links TRBV19 to TRBJ1-5; TRBD1 might be the D (5 bases). This CDR3 has 14 residues. Per germline, CDR1 LNHDA and CDR2 SQIVND (reference sequence). Trimming removed 3 bases from V and 5 bases from J, with 11 bases in between. CDR3 amino acids: CASSIGHFDQPQHF. The CDR3 DNA follows: TGTGCCAGTAGTATCGGACATTTTGATCAGCCCCAGCATTTT.

A few counts support this clone. The chain has TRBV7-9 and TRBJ1-1; D gene ambiguous. The germline CDR1 and CDR2 sequences are SEHNR and FQNEAQ (reference sequence). This CDR3 region has 12 residues. The DNA for the CDR3 is TGTGTCACGGGTCCCAGGAACACTGAAGCTTTCTTT. It is translated as CVTGPRNTEAFF.

This chain uses TRBV28 with TRBJ1-2, with a weak D call TRBD1 (6 bases). CDR1 is MDHEN and CDR2 is SYDVKM in the germline V gene. There are 13 residues in the CDR3. Trimming stripped 6 bases from V and 3 bases from J, with 11 bases between. The chain's CDR3 is CASSLQGHYGYTF. CDR3 nucleotide sequence: TGTGCCAGCAGCCTACAGGGTCACTATGGCTACACCTTC.

The chain links TRBV5-4 to TRBJ2-5; D uncertain. This CDR3 is built from 12 residues. V was trimmed by 4 bases and J by 4 bases, leaving 8 bases between them. Germline lookup yields CDR1 SGHNT and CDR2 YYREEE (reference sequence). In nucleotides, the CDR3 is TGTGCCAGCAGCCTACCGGGAGAGACCCAGTACTTC. Translated: CASSLPGETQYF.

The chain links TRBV30 to TRBJ1-4; D unresolved. This CDR3 spans 15 amino acids. Germline V gene data show CDR1 as GTSNPN and CDR2 as SVGIG (reference sequence). V was cut by 5 bases and J by 5 bases, with 18 bases left in between. The CDR3, as DNA: TGTGCCTGGGGTACTAAGACGGCCGGCAATGAAAAACTGTTTTTT. Its protein is CAWGTKTAGNEKLFF. The whole variable domain, filled in from reference TRBV30 and TRBJ1-4, reads SQTIHQWPATLVQPVGSPLSLECTVEGTSNPNLYWYRQAAGRGLQLLFYSVGIGQISSEVPQNLSASRPQDRQFILSSKKLLLSDSGFYLCAWGTKTAGNEKLFFGSGTQLSVL.

V usage is TRBV7-2 and J usage is TRBJ2-3, with D maybe TRBD1 (6 bases). The ends were cut back, 5 bases at V and 3 bases at J, with 18 bases in the middle. The CDR3 consists of 16 residues. Germline CDR1 and CDR2: SGHTA and FQGNSA. In nucleotides, the CDR3 is TGTGCCAGCAGCCGCGATACAGGGATAGGGACAGATACGCAGTATTTT. Translating gives CASSRDTGIGTDTQYF.

This clone is a singleton in its sample. The V and J genes are TRBV5-1 and TRBJ2-3, with D uncertain. Germline V gene data show CDR1 as SGHRS and CDR2 as YFSETQ. V was cut by 0 bases and J by 5 bases, with 7 bases left in between. This CDR3 contains 13 residues. The CDR3 loop is CASSLVAQDTQYF. The CDR3 region has the DNA TGCGCCAGCAGCTTGGTAGCCCAAGATACGCAGTATTTT.

V is TRBV7-2 and J is TRBJ1-2; D is possibly TRBD1 (6 bases). The CDR3 spans 14 residues. Germline loops: CDR1 SGHTA, CDR2 FQGNSA. V dropped 0 bases and J dropped 7 bases, with 12 bases sitting between them. Here the CDR3 reads CASSLAQGRGGYTF. Here the CDR3 DNA reads TGTGCCAGCAGCTTAGCGCAGGGGCGGGGTGGCTACACCTTC.

This clone showed up just a few times. The chain carries TRBV7-2 and TRBJ1-6; the D gene is possibly TRBD1 (5 bases). Per germline, CDR1 SGHTA and CDR2 FQGNSA. The CDR3 loop spans 14 amino acids. Trimming left V 1 base short and J 11 bases short, with 12 bases between. The CDR3 DNA reads TGTGCCAGCAGCTTAGGGTTGGGACCCCCACCCCTCCACTTT. It encodes CASSLGLGPPPLHF.

The chain links TRBV28 to TRBJ2-3; 8 bases are a match to TRBD1. The germline gives CDR1 MDHEN, CDR2 SYDVKM. This CDR3 is 15 amino acids long. Trimming removed 2 bases from V and 3 bases from J; junction bases left unmatched: 4. The CDR3 loop is CASSLAGQGTDTQYF. CDR3 sequence (DNA): TGTGCCAGCAGTTTAGCCGGACAGGGTACAGATACGCAGTATTTT.

This sequence joins TRBV6-5 and TRBJ1-5, with 8 bases matching TRBD1. After removal of 5 bases from V and 8 bases from J, the junction contained 8 bases not matched to a gene. This CDR3 contains 14 residues. Germline V CDR1 and CDR2: MNHEY, SVGAGI. The CDR3 protein is CASSLQGGREPQHF. Written as DNA, the CDR3 is TGTGCCAGCAGTCTACAGGGGGGTAGGGAGCCCCAGCATTTT.

This clone showed up just once. The genes are TRBV5-1 and TRBJ1-5, with D uncertain. This CDR3 spans 14 amino acids. Germline V gene lookup returns CDR1 SGHRS and CDR2 YFSETQ. V was pared by 0 bases and J by 3 bases, with 7 bases between. CDR3 bases: TGCGCCAGCAGCTTGGGCCAGCCCAATCAGCCCCAGCATTTT. It is translated as CASSLGQPNQPQHF.

J is TRBJ1-2 and V is TRBV30; D ambiguous. V lost 2 bases, J lost 0 bases, and 4 bases lay in between. Germline assignment: CDR1 GTSNPN and CDR2 SVGIG (reference sequence). This CDR3 comprises 12 residues. This CDR3 reads CAWSTANYGYTF. Written as DNA, the CDR3 is TGTGCCTGGAGTACCGCTAACTATGGCTACACCTTC.